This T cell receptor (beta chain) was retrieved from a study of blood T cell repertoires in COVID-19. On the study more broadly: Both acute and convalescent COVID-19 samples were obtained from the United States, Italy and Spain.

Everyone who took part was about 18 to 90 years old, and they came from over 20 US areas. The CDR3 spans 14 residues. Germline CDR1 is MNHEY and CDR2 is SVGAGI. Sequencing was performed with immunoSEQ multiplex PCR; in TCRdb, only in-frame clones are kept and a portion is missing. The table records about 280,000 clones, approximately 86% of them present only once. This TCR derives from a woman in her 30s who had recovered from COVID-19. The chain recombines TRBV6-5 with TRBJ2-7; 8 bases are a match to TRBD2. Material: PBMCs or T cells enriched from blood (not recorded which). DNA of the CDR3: TGTGCCAGCAGTCTAAGGACTAGCCCTCCCCTAAGTATAGTC. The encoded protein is CASSLRTSPPLSIV.